A single sample gave rise to the 13 T cell receptor beta chains below, sequenced in a study of read filtering for tumor transcriptome and immune sequencing. From around 440 ng of RNA, a library with molecular barcoded alpha/delta and beta/gamma adaptors was made. TCRdb recomputed calls from the reads with MiXCR, one row per CDR3 protein. The sample records fewer than 150,000 distinct CDR3 sequences, 10% to 15% being singletons. The sequencing sample was made of a population of CD138-negative cells sorted from bone marrow. The receptors here all came from a donor over 35 with multiple myeloma.

This chain uses TRBV2 with TRBJ2-7, with a possible D match to TRBD2 (6 bases). Trimming took off 7 bases at V and 7 bases at J, with 17 bases between the two ends. The CDR3 is 13 amino acids. Looked up from germline, CDR1 is SNHLY and CDR2 is FYNNEI. CDR3 sequence reads: CASIGSGVEEQYF. CDR3 in DNA: TGTGCCAGCATTGGTTCGGGAGTTGAAGAGCAGTACTTC.

CDR3 in amino acids: CASSWRGGTNTGELFF. The CDR3 region has the DNA TGTGCCAGCAGCTGGCGAGGGGGAACGAACACCGGGGAGCTGTTTTTT. The chain recombines TRBV7-2 with TRBJ2-2; TRBD1 is a possible D gene (6 bases). V lost 4 bases and J 0 bases, leaving 12 bases between the germline ends. The CDR3 has 16 amino acids. The germline CDR1 and CDR2 sequences are SGHTA and FQGNSA.

The chain recombines TRBV5-5 with TRBJ2-2; unclear D gene. The V gene's germline CDR1 is SGHKS and CDR2 YYEKEE (reference sequence). The CDR3 covers 15 residues. V was pared by 2 bases and J by 2 bases, with 10 bases between. The CDR3 loop reads CASSLILGNTGELFF. In nucleotides, the CDR3 is TGTGCCAGCAGCTTAATACTCGGAAACACCGGGGAGCTGTTTTTT.

In its sample, this clonotype was seen many times. The chain is built from TRBV10-2 and TRBJ2-3; 8 nucleotides align to TRBD2. CDR1 is WSHSY, CDR2 SAAADI, per germline. V shed 0 bases, J shed 1 base, and the junction held 6 bases outside the gene matches. The CDR3 loop spans 17 amino acids. CDR3 in amino acids: CASSESFLTSGTDTQYF. CDR3 in DNA: TGCGCCAGCAGTGAGTCCTTTTTGACTAGCGGCACAGATACGCAGTATTTT.

This clonotype was found many times. The chain has TRBV5-4 and TRBJ1-1; D unclear. The ends were cut back, 4 bases at V and 1 base at J, with 14 bases in the middle. The CDR3 has 15 amino acids. Germline V CDR1 and CDR2: SGHNT, YYREEE (reference sequence). The CDR3 DNA reads TGTGCCAGCAGCCCGACGCCGGACGGGAACACTGAAGCTTTCTTT. Encoded protein: CASSPTPDGNTEAFF.

Ten or more counts support this clonotype. The chain carries TRBV11-2 and TRBJ2-4; D is possibly TRBD2 (6 bases). Trimming stripped 0 bases from V and 8 bases from J, with 11 bases between. Germline CDR1 is SGHAT and CDR2 is FQNNGV. CDR3 length: 14 residues. CDR3 nucleotide sequence: TGTGCCAGCAGCTTAGATTTGTCGGGAGACATTCAGTACTTC. Encoded protein: CASSLDLSGDIQYF.

At least ten counts were recorded for this clonotype. The chain joins TRBV19 to TRBJ1-5; the D is unclear. The CDR3 consists of 12 residues. V lost 0 bases and J 6 bases, leaving 3 bases between the germline ends. The germline V gene encodes CDR1 LNHDA and CDR2 SQIVND (reference sequence). CDR3 sequence: CASSIEIQPQHF. DNA of the CDR3: TGTGCCAGTAGTATAGAGATTCAGCCCCAGCATTTT.

This clonotype has at least ten counts. The gene calls are TRBV5-1 and TRBJ2-2; TRBD2 aligns across 8 bases. From germline, CDR1 is SGHRS and CDR2 YFSETQ. The CDR3 has 16 amino acids. With V trimmed by 6 bases and J by 5 bases, 12 bases remained unmatched. The CDR3 here is CASKGSSGDGTGELFF. CDR3 nucleotides: TGCGCCAGCAAGGGAAGTAGCGGGGATGGTACCGGGGAGCTGTTTTTT.

The V and J genes are TRBV6-5 and TRBJ1-3, with a weak D call TRBD1 (5 bases). V lost 4 bases and J 4 bases, leaving 17 bases between the germline ends. Germline V gene sequence: CDR1 MNHEY, CDR2 SVGAGI. This CDR3 is 16 amino acids long. The CDR3 loop is CASSSGTPQEGNTIYF. The CDR3 nucleotides are TGTGCCAGCAGTTCCGGGACGCCGCAGGAGGGAAACACCATATATTTT.

This clonotype showed up many times. The chain has TRBV2 and TRBJ2-1, with 13 bases matching TRBD2. Germline values: CDR1 SNHLY, CDR2 FYNNEI. This CDR3 is 15 amino acids long. The V and J ends lost 6 bases and 9 bases, in that order; junction bases with no gene match: 8. The CDR3 nucleotides are TGTGCCAGCAGATTACTAGCGGGAGGGCCTGGTGAGCAGTTCTTC. Translation: CASRLLAGGPGEQFF.

V usage is TRBV3-1 and J usage is TRBJ2-6, with D unresolved. V lost 0 bases and J 0 bases, leaving 3 bases between the germline ends. Germline V CDR1 and CDR2: LGHDT, YNNKEL (reference sequence). The CDR3 is 15 residues long. DNA for the CDR3: TGTGCCAGCAGCCAAGAGCCCTCTGGGGCCAACGTCCTGACTTTC. Its protein is CASSQEPSGANVLTF.

This clonotype has ten or more counts. J is TRBJ2-1 and V is TRBV30, with 7 positions matching TRBD2. The CDR3 spans 18 residues. CDR1 is GTSNPN and CDR2 is SVGIG in the germline V gene (reference sequence). V gave up 4 bases and J gave up 0 bases; unmatched junction bases: 15. CDR3 amino acids: CAWIPASPTSDSYNEQFF. CDR3 DNA: TGTGCCTGGATCCCTGCTAGCCCCACTAGCGACTCCTACAATGAGCAGTTCTTC.

The sample holds many counts of this clonotype. This chain links TRBV7-9 with TRBJ2-1, with D possibly TRBD1 on 6 matching bases. In germline, CDR1 is SEHNR, CDR2 FQNEAQ (reference sequence). Trimming took off 0 bases at V and 5 bases at J, with 14 bases between the two ends. This CDR3 is built from 16 residues. In DNA, the CDR3 is TGTGCCAGCAGCTTAGCGGCAGGACAGACAAACAATGAGCAGTTCTTC. Translated, it gives CASSLAAGQTNNEQFF.